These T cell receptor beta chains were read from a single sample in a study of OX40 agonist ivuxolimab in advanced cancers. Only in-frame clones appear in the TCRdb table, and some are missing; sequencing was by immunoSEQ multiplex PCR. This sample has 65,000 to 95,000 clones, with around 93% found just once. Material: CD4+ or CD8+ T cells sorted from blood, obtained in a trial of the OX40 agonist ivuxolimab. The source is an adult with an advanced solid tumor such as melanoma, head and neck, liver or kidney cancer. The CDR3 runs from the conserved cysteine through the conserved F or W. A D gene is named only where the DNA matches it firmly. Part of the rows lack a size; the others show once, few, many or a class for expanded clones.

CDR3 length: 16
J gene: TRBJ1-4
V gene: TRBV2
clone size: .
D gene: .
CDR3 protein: CASKARSGITNEKLFF
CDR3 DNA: TGTGCCAGCAAGGCTCGATCGGGGATAACTAATGAAAAACTGTTTTTT

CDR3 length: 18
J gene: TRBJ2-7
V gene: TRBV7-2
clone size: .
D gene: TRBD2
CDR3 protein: CASSRRPGTSGSSYEQYF
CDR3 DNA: TGTGCCAGCAGCCGCAGGCCCGGGACTAGCGGGAGTAGCTACGAGCAGTACTTC

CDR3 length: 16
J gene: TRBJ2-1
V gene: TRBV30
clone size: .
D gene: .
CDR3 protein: CAWNLAGSKSYNEQFF
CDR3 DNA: TGTGCCTGGAATCTCGCTGGGAGTAAGTCCTACAATGAGCAGTTCTTC

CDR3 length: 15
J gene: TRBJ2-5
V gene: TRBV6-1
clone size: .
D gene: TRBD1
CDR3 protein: CASRNHGQAQETQYF
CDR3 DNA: TGTGCCAGCAGGAACCACGGACAGGCCCAAGAGACCCAGTACTTC

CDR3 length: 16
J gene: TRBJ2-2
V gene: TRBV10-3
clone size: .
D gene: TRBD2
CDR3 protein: CAIRGSREGRTGELFF
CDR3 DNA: TGTGCCATCAGGGGCTCGCGGGAGGGCCGTACCGGGGAGCTGTTTTTT

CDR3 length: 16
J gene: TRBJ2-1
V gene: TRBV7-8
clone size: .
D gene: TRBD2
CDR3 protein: CASSLALAGGYNEQFF
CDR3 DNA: TGTGCCAGCAGCTTAGCCCTAGCGGGAGGGTACAATGAGCAGTTCTTC

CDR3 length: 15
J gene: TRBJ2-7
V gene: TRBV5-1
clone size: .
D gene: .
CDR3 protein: CASSLGPGSSYEQYF
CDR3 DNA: TGCGCCAGCAGCTTGGGCCCGGGAAGCTCCTACGAGCAGTACTTC

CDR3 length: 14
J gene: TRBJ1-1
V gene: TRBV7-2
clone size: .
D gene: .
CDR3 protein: CASSRGHPGGEAFF
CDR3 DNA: TGTGCCAGCAGCAGAGGACATCCTGGGGGTGAAGCTTTCTTT

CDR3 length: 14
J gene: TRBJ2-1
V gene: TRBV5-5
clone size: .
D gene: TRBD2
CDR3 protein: CASGTSGGYNEQFF
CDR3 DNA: TGTGCCAGTGGAACTAGCGGAGGGTACAATGAGCAGTTCTTC

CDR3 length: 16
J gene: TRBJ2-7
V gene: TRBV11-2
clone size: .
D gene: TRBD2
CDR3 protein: CASSPGLAGVPYEQYF
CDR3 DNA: TGTGCCAGCAGCCCCGGACTAGCGGGGGTTCCCTACGAGCAGTACTTC

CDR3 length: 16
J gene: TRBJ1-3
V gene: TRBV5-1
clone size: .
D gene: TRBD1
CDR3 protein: CASSFEGQGAGNTIYF
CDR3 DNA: TGCGCCAGCAGCTTTGAAGGACAGGGGGCGGGAAACACCATATATTTT

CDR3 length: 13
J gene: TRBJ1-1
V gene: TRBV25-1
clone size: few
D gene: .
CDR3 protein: CASSERLNTEAFF
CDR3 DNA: TGTGCCAGCAGTGAACGACTCAACACTGAAGCTTTCTTT

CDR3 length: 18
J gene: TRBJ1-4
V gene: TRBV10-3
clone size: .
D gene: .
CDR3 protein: CAISESRRASPTNEKLFF
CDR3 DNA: TGTGCCATCAGTGAGTCGCGTCGAGCCTCCCCAACTAATGAAAAACTGTTTTTT

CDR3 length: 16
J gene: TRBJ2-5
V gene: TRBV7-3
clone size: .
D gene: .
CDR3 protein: CASSLNRASAKETQYF
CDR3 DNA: TGTGCCAGCAGCTTAAATCGGGCTAGCGCCAAAGAGACCCAGTACTTC

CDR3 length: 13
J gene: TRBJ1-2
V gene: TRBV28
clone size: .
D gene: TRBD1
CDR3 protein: CASSLQGTYGYTF
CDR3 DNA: TGTGCCAGCAGCTTACAGGGGACCTATGGCTACACCTTC

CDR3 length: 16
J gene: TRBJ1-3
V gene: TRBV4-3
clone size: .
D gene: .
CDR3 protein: CASSAQRGLSGNTIYF
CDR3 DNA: TGCGCCAGCAGCGCACAGCGGGGCCTCTCTGGAAACACCATATATTTT